The rows below give T cell receptor beta chains drawn from one sample of a study of cytomegalovirus exposure and HLA in healthy donors. Here immunoSEQ multiplex PCR was the method, and the copy in TCRdb shows in-frame clones only, minus some. The sample has under 150,000 clones; 75% to 80% are singletons. The specimen sequenced was PBMCs. The source of these receptors is a male donor in good health and CMV-seronegative. CDR3s leave out the opening cysteine and the closing phenylalanine or tryptophan. A row's size may be missing; if present it is once, few, many or a size class.

TRBJ2-5 | NA | TRBV27 | ASAGSGQGAQY
TRBJ1-1 | few | TRBV7-9 | ASSLQGGGNTEAF
TRBJ2-6 | NA | TRBV30 | AGTGGGRANVLT
TRBJ2-5 | NA | TRBV7-9 | ASSETSGGGGETQY
TRBJ1-1 | NA | TRBV29-1 | SVEDRGAGGTEAF
TRBJ2-1 | once | TRBV6-5 | ASSTIAGPYNEQF
TRBJ2-1 | few | TRBV4-3 | ASSQDPSGGYNEQF
TRBJ1-5 | NA | TRBV4-3 | ASSQDYNRGEQPQH
TRBJ2-5 | NA | TRBV5-5 | ASSLAYRETQY
TRBJ1-6 | few | TRBV9 | ASNREVDSPLH
TRBJ2-1 | NA | TRBV5-4 | ASSLTGSSYNEQF
TRBJ2-1 | NA | TRBV9 | ASSRGSGPYNEQF